These T cell receptor beta chains were read from a single sample in a study of blood T cell repertoires in COVID-19. Here immunoSEQ multiplex PCR was the method, and the copy in TCRdb shows in-frame clones only, minus some. The repertoire holds roughly 270,000 clones, with 85% as singletons. The sequencing input was peripheral blood. These receptors came from a man aged 50 to 60 with active or convalescent COVID-19. CDR3s include the opening cysteine and the closing phenylalanine or tryptophan. The order of the fields is clone size, V gene, J gene, D gene, CDR3 protein, CDR3 DNA. A D gene is named only where the DNA matches it firmly. A row's size may be missing; if present it is once, few, many or a size class.

few,TRBV7-6,TRBJ2-1,NA,CASSLVGSGGNEQFF,TGTGCCAGCAGCTTAGTCGGGAGTGGGGGCAATGAGCAGTTCTTC
NA,TRBV27,TRBJ1-2,TRBD1,CASSSSGTGATGYTF,TGTGCCAGCAGTTCCTCCGGGACAGGGGCAACGGGCTACACCTTC
NA,TRBV19,TRBJ2-6,NA,CASMSFGSGANVLTF,TGTGCCAGTATGTCGTTCGGCTCTGGGGCCAACGTCCTGACTTTC
NA,TRBV7-8,TRBJ2-1,TRBD2,CASSLFRVARWEGEQFF,TGTGCCAGCAGCTTATTTCGTGTAGCGCGGTGGGAGGGTGAGCAGTTCTTC
NA,TRBV30,TRBJ1-1,NA,CAWTSQPGAAFF,TGTGCCTGGACTTCACAGCCCGGTGCAGCTTTCTTT
NA,TRBV2,TRBJ1-5,TRBD1,CASAPTRDRDGSNQPQHF,TGTGCCAGCGCTCCAACCCGGGACAGGGACGGTAGCAATCAGCCCCAGCATTTT
NA,TRBV18,TRBJ2-7,TRBD1,CASSPLTGGGLSEQYF,TGTGCCAGCTCACCCCTGACAGGGGGCGGCTTGAGCGAGCAGTACTTC
NA,TRBV27,TRBJ2-2,TRBD2,CASSLNSGGVTGELFF,TGTGCCAGCAGTTTAAATTCGGGAGGCGTCACCGGGGAGCTGTTTTTT
NA,TRBV29-1,TRBJ2-7,NA,CSVALTYEQYF,TGCAGCGTTGCTCTTACCTACGAGCAGTACTTC
NA,TRBV27,TRBJ2-1,NA,CASTHGGNNEQFF,TGTGCCAGCACCCACGGGGGAAACAATGAGCAGTTCTTC
NA,TRBV6-2/TRBV6-3,TRBJ2-1,TRBD2,CASSQGGLAGPYNEQFF,TGTGCCAGCAGCCAGGGGGGACTAGCGGGACCATACAATGAGCAGTTCTTC
NA,TRBV6-2/TRBV6-3,TRBJ1-2,TRBD1,CASRPPGQGTLDYGYTF,TGTGCCAGCAGACCTCCGGGACAGGGGACTTTAGACTATGGCTACACCTTC
once,TRBV21-1,TRBJ2-1,NA,CASSRRDYYNEQFF,TGTGCCAGCAGCAGACGGGACTACTACAATGAGCAGTTCTTC
NA,TRBV19,TRBJ1-1,NA,CASSIPGVRMNTEAFF,TGTGCCAGTAGTATCCCCGGGGTACGTATGAACACTGAAGCTTTCTTT
NA,TRBV9,TRBJ2-7,TRBD1,CASSEGQPTYEQYF,TGTGCCAGCAGCGAGGGACAGCCTACCTACGAGCAGTACTTC
NA,TRBV21-1,TRBJ2-3,NA,CASSAKPPRADTQYF,TGTGCCAGCAGCGCCAAACCACCTAGAGCAGATACGCAGTATTTT
NA,TRBV9,TRBJ1-2,NA,CASSVQDNLIYGYTF,TGTGCCAGCAGCGTCCAGGACAATTTGATCTATGGCTACACCTTC
NA,TRBV28,TRBJ1-1,NA,CASSGLMNTEAFF,TGTGCCAGCAGTGGACTGATGAACACTGAAGCTTTCTTT
NA,TRBV25-1,TRBJ2-1,TRBD2,CASSDLAGGPYEQFF,TGTGCCAGCAGTGATTTAGCGGGAGGGCCTTATGAGCAGTTCTTC
few,TRBV20-1,TRBJ1-1,NA,CSASTQGPAFF,TGCAGTGCTAGTACACAGGGACCAGCTTTCTTT
NA,TRBV25-1,TRBJ1-2,NA,CASSESAAVYGYTF,TGTGCCAGCAGTGAGTCTGCGGCAGTTTATGGCTACACCTTC
NA,TRBV5-6,TRBJ2-7,TRBD2,CASSSSGTTLQYF,TGTGCCAGCAGCTCCTCCGGGACTACCCTACAGTACTTC
NA,TRBV6-5,TRBJ2-7,NA,CASSYSRGRNEQYF,TGTGCCAGCAGTTACTCGAGAGGGAGGAACGAGCAGTACTTC
NA,TRBV20-1,TRBJ1-6,NA,CSASLGGASPLHF,TGCAGTGCTAGTTTGGGGGGGGCTTCACCCCTCCACTTT
NA,TRBV27,TRBJ1-5,NA,CASSPGQKNQPQHF,TGTGCCAGCAGTCCCGGACAGAAAAATCAGCCCCAGCATTTT
NA,TRBV20-1,TRBJ2-5,NA,CSAPGEVTQYF,TGCAGTGCACCGGGGGAGGTGACCCAGTACTTC
NA,TRBV28,TRBJ2-3,NA,CASSSLGREGTQYF,TGTGCCAGCAGTTCCCTAGGGCGGGAAGGTACGCAGTATTTT
NA,TRBV9,TRBJ2-7,TRBD2,CASSVAGRTSGSSGVKYEQYF,TGTGCCAGCAGCGTAGCGGGGAGGACTAGCGGGAGCTCCGGGGTGAAATACGAGCAGTACTTC
once,TRBV7-2,TRBJ2-1,TRBD2,CASSLIVGLAGNEQFF,TGTGCCAGCAGCTTAATCGTGGGACTAGCGGGGAATGAGCAGTTCTTC
NA,TRBV11-3,TRBJ2-1,TRBD1,CASSSQGAGDNEQFF,TGTGCCAGCAGCTCCCAGGGGGCTGGGGACAATGAGCAGTTCTTC
few,TRBV11-2,TRBJ2-7,TRBD2,CASSLGSGGSLSRHEQYF,TGTGCCAGCAGCTTAGGGTCCGGCGGGAGCTTAAGTAGGCACGAGCAGTACTTC
NA,TRBV2,TRBJ1-4,NA,CASNLGGLNEKLFF,TGTGCCAGCAACCTGGGCGGGTTAAATGAAAAACTGTTTTTT
NA,TRBV10-2,TRBJ1-5,TRBD1,CASSEHRGTGQPQHF,TGCGCCAGCAGTGAGCACAGGGGAACAGGCCAGCCCCAGCATTTT
NA,TRBV5-6,TRBJ2-5,TRBD1,CASSLVTGEETQYF,TGTGCCAGCAGCTTGGTAACAGGGGAAGAGACCCAGTACTTC
NA,TRBV3-1/TRBV3-2,TRBJ1-3,NA,CASSQDPLGRLSGASGNTIYF,TGTGCCAGCAGCCAAGATCCCTTAGGCAGGCTAAGCGGGGCCTCTGGAAACACCATATATTTT
NA,TRBV7-3,TRBJ2-1,TRBD2,CASSPGLAVNEQFF,TGTGCCAGCAGCCCGGGACTAGCGGTTAATGAGCAGTTCTTC
NA,TRBV7-9,TRBJ1-1,NA,CASSHFGGGDTEAFF,TGTGCCAGCAGCCATTTCGGGGGTGGGGACACTGAAGCTTTCTTT
NA,TRBV7-2,TRBJ1-5,TRBD1,CASSPSTGLGQPQHF,TGTGCCAGCAGCCCCTCGACAGGGCTGGGACAGCCCCAGCATTTT
NA,TRBV10-3,TRBJ2-3,NA,CAISGQGTDTQYF,TGTGCCATCAGTGGTCAGGGAACAGATACGCAGTATTTT
NA,TRBV6-5,TRBJ2-1,TRBD1,CASSSGTGDPNEQFF,TGTGCCAGCAGTTCCGGGACAGGGGACCCCAATGAGCAGTTCTTC
NA,TRBV7-9,TRBJ1-4,TRBD1,CASRMGQNEKLFF,TGTGCCAGCAGAATGGGACAGAATGAAAAACTGTTTTTT
NA,TRBV18,TRBJ1-6,NA,CASSPQGENSPLHF,TGTGCCAGCTCACCACAGGGGGAAAATTCACCCCTCCACTTT
NA,TRBV4-1,TRBJ2-3,TRBD1,CASSQDGVGGRDTQYF,TGCGCCAGCAGCCAAGACGGGGTAGGGGGCAGAGATACGCAGTATTTT
NA,TRBV9,TRBJ1-1,NA,CASSVGAEAFF,TGTGCCAGCAGCGTAGGAGCTGAAGCTTTCTTT
NA,TRBV7-9,TRBJ1-4,NA,CASSPSNNRATLFF,TGTGCCAGCAGCCCCTCCAACAACAGGGCAACACTGTTTTTT
NA,TRBV7-9,TRBJ1-1,NA,CASSRPEGNTEAFF,TGTGCCAGCAGCCGTCCGGAGGGGAACACTGAAGCTTTCTTT
NA,TRBV7-7,TRBJ2-5,TRBD2,CASSLAGAVGETQYF,TGTGCTAGCAGCTTAGCGGGGGCAGTAGGCGAGACCCAGTACTTC
NA,TRBV2,TRBJ2-3,TRBD2,CASSESSGSTDTQYF,TGTGCCAGCAGTGAATCTAGCGGCAGCACAGATACGCAGTATTTT